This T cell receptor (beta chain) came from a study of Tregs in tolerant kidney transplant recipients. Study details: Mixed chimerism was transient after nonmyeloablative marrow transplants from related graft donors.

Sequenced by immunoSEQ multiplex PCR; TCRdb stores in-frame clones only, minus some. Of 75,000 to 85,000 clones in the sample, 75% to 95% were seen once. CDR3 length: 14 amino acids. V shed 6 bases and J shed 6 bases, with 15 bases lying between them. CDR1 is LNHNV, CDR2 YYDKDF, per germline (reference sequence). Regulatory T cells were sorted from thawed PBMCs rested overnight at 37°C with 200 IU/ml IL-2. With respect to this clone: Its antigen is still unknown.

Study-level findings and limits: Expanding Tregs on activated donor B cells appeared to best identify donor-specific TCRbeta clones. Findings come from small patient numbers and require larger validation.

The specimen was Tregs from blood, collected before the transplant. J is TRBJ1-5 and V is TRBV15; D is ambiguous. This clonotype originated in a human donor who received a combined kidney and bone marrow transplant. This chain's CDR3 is CATSYNTQPQPQHF. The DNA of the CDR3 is TGTGCCACCAGTTATAACACCCAGCCTCAGCCCCAGCATTTT.